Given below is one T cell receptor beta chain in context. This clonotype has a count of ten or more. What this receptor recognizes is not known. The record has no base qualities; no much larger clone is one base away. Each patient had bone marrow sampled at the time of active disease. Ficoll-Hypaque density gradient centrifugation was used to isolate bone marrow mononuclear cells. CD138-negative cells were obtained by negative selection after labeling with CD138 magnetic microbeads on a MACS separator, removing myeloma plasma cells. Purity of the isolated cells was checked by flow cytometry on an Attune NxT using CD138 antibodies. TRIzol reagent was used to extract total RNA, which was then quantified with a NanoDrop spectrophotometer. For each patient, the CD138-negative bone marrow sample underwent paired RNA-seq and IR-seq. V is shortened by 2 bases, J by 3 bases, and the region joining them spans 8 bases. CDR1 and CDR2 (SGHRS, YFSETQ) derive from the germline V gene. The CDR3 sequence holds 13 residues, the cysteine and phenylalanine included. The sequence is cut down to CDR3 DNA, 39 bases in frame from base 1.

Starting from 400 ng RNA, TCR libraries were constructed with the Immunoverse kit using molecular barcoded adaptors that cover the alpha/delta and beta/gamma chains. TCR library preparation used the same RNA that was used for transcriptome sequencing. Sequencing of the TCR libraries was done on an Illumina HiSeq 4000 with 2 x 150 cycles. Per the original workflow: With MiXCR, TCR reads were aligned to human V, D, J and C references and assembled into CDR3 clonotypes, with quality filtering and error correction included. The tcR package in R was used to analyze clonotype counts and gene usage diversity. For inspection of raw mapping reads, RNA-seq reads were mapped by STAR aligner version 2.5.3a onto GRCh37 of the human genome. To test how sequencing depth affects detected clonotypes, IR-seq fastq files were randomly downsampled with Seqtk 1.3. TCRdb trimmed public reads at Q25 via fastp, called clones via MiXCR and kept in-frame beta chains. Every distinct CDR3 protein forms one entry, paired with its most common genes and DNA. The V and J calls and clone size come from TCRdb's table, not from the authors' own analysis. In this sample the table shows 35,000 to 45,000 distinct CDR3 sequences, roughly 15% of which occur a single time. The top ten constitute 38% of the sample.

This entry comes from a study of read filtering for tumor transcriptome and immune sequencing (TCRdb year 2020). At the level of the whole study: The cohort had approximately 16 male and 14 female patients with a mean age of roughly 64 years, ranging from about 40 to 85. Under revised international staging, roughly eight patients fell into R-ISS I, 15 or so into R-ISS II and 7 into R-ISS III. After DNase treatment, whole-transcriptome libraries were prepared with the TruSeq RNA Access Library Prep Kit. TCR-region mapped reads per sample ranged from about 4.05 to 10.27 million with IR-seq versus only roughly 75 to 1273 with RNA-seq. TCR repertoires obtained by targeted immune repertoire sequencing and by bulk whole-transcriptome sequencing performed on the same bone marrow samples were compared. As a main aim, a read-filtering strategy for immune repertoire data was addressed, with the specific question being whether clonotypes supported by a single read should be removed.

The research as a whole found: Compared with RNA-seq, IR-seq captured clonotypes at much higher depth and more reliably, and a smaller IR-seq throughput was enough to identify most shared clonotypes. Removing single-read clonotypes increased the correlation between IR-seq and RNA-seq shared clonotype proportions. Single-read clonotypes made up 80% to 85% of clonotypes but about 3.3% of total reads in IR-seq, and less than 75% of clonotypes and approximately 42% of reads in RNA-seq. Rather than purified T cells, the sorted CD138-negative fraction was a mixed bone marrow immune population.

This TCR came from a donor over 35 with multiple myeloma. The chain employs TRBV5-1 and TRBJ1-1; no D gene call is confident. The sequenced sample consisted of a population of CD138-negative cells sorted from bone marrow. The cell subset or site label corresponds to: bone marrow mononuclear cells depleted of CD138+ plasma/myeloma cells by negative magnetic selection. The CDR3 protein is CASSLTRDTEAFF. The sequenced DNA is TGCGCCAGCAGCTTAACCCGGGACACTGAAGCTTTCTTT.